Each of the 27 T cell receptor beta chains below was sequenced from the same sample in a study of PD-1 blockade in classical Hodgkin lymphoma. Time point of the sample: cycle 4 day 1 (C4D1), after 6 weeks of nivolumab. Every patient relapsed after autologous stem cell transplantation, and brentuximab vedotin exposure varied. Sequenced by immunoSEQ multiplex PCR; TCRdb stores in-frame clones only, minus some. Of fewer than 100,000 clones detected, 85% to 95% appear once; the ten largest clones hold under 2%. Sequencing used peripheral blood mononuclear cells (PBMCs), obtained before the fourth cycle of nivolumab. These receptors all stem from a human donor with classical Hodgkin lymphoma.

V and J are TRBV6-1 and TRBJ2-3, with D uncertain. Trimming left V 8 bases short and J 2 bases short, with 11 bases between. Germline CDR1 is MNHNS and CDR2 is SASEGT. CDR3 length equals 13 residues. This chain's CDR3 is CASGHPFTDTQYF. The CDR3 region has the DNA TGTGCCAGCGGCCATCCTTTCACAGATACGCAGTATTTT.

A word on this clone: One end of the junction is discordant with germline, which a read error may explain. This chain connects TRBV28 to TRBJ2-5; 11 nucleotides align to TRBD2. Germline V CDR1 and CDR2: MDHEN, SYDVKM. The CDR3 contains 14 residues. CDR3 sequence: CASSSTSGSWLADF. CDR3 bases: TGTGCCAGCAGTTCTACTAGCGGGAGCTGGCTGGCCGACTTC.

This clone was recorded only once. The CDR3 spells CASGSFRGGNQPQHF. The CDR3, as DNA: TGTGCTAGTGGTTCCTTTCGTGGTGGCAATCAGCCCCAGCATTTT. The V gene is TRBV12-5, the J gene TRBJ1-5; no reliable D call. The CDR3 has 15 amino acids. CDR1 is LGHNT and CDR2 is FRNRAP in the germline V gene. V was clipped by 4 bases and J by 2 bases, with 12 bases between them.

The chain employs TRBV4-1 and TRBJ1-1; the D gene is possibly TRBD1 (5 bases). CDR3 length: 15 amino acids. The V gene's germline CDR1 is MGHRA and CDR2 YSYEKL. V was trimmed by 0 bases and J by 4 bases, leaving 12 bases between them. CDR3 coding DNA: TGCGCCAGCAGCCAAGATCTAAGGGACTCCACTGAAGCTTTCTTT. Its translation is CASSQDLRDSTEAFF.

CDR3 amino acids: CASSAGGSDTYNEQFF. The CDR3 DNA reads as TGTGCCAGCAGCGCAGGGGGATCCGATACCTACAATGAGCAGTTCTTC. The chain employs TRBV9 and TRBJ2-1; 7 bases align to TRBD1. CDR1 is SGDLS and CDR2 is YYNGEE in the germline V gene. The CDR3 is 16 amino acids. V lost 3 bases to trimming and J lost 2 bases; unmatched junction nucleotides: 8.

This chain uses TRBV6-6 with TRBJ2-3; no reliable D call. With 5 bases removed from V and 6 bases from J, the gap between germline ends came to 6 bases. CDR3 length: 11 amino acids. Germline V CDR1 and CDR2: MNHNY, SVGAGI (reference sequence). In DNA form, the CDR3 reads TGTGCCAGCAGTCTCACCGATACGCAGTATTTT. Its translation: CASSLTDTQYF.

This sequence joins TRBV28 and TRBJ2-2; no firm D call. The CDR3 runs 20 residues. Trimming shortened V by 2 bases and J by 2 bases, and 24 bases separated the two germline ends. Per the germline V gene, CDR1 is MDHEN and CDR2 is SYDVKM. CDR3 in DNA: TGTGCCAGCAGTTTAACTCCCTTACCCGGCCAGGCGGCAAACACCGGGGAGCTGTTTTTT. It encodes CASSLTPLPGQAANTGELFF.

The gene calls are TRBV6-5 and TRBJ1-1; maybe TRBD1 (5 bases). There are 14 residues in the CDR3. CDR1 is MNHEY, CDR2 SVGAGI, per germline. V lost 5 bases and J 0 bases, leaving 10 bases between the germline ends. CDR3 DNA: TGTGCCAGCAGTCTGGGACGGCTGAACACTGAAGCTTTCTTT. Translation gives CASSLGRLNTEAFF.

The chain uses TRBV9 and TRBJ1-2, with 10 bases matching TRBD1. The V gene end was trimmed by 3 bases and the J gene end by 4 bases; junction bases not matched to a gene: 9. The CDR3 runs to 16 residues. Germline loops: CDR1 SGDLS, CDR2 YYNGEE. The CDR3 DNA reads TGTGCCAGCAGCGAATCCAGACAGGGGGCTGGCTATGGCTACACCTTC. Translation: CASSESRQGAGYGYTF.

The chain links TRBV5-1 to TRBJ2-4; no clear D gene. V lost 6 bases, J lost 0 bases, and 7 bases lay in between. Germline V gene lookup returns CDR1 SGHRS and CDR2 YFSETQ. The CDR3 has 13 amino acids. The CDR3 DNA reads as TGCGCCAGCAAAGACCTAGCCAAAAACATTCAGTACTTC. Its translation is CASKDLAKNIQYF.

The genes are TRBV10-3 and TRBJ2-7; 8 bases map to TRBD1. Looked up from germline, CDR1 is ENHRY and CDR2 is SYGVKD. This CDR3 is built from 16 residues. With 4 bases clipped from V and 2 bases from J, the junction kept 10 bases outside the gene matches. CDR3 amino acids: CAISGSPDREAYEQYF. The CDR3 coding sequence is TGTGCCATCAGTGGGAGCCCGGACAGGGAGGCCTACGAGCAGTACTTC.

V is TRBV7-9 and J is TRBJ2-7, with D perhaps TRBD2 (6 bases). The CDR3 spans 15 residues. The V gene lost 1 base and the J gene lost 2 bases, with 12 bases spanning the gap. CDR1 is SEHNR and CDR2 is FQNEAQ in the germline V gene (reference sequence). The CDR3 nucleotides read TGTGCCAGCAGCTTAGTACTAGCCTCACCCTACGAGCAGTACTTC. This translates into CASSLVLASPYEQYF.

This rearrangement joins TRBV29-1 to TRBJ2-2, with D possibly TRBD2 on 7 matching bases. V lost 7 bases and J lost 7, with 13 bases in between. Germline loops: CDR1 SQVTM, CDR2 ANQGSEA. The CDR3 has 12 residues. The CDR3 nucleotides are TGCAGCGGAGGGGGGGCCGGCGGGGAGCTGTTTTTT. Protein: CSGGGAGGELFF.

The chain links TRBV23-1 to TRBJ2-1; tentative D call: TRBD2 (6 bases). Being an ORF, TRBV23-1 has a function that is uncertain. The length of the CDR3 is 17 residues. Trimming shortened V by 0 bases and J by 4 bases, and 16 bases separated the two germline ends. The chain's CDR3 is CASSQSRTASEYNEQFF. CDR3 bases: TGCGCCAGCAGTCAATCCCGGACGGCTAGCGAATACAATGAGCAGTTCTTC.

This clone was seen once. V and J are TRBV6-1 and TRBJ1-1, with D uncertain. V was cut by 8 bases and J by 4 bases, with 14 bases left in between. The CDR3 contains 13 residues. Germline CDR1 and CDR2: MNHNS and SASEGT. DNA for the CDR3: TGTGCCAGCTGCAGAGCTGTGGGCACTGAAGCTTTCTTT. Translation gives CASCRAVGTEAFF.

Written as DNA, the CDR3 is TGTGCCAGCAACGGGACTAGCGGGATATACGAGCAGTACTTC. Encoded protein: CASNGTSGIYEQYF. The chain combines TRBV2 with TRBJ2-7, with 13 bases matching TRBD2. The CDR3 contains 14 residues. The germline V gene has CDR1 SNHLY and CDR2 FYNNEI. V gave up 7 bases and J gave up 4 bases; unmatched junction bases: 4.

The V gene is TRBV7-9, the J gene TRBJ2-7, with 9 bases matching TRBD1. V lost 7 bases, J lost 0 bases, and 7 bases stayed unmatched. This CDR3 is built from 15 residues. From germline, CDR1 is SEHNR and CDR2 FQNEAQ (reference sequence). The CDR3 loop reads CASNRDRVDSYEQYF. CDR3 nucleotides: TGTGCCAGCAACCGGGACAGGGTGGACTCCTACGAGCAGTACTTC. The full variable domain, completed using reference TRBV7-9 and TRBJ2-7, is DTGVSQNPRHKITKRGQNVTFRCDPISEHNRLYWYRQTLGQGPEFLTYFQNEAQLEKSRLLSDRFSAERPKGSFSTLEIQRTEQGDSAMYLCASNRDRVDSYEQYFGPGTRLTVT.

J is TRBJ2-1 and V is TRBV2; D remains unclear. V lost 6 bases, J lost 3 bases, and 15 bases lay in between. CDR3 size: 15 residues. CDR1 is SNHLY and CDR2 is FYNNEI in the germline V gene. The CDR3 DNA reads TGTGCCAGCAGCTTCGGGCTAGACCTCTACAATGAGCAGTTCTTC. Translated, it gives CASSFGLDLYNEQFF.

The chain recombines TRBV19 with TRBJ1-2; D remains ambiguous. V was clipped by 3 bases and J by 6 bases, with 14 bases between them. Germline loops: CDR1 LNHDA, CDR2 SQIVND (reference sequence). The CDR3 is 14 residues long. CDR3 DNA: TGTGCCAGTAGTATCCTTGACGACTGGAATGGCTACACCTTC. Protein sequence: CASSILDDWNGYTF.

The CDR3 region is CASNPAGEVYEQYF. The CDR3 DNA reads TGTGCCAGTAACCCGGCGGGAGAAGTATACGAGCAGTACTTC. This chain uses TRBV19 with TRBJ2-7, with TRBD2 identical over 7 bases. CDR1 is LNHDA, CDR2 SQIVND, per germline (reference sequence). The CDR3 consists of 14 residues. With V trimmed by 7 bases and J by 4 bases, 10 bases remained unmatched.

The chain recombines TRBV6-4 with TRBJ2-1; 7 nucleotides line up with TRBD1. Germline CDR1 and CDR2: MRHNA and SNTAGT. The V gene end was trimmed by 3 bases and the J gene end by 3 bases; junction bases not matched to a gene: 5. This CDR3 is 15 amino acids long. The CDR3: CASSEGTEYYNEQFF. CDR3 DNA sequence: TGTGCCAGCAGTGAAGGGACAGAATACTACAATGAGCAGTTCTTC.

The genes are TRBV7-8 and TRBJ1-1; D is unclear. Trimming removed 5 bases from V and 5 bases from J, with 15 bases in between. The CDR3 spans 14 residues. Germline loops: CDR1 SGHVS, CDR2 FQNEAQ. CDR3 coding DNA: TGTGCCAGCAGCCTGGCCCGGAGGGAGACTGAAGCTTTCTTT. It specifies CASSLARRETEAFF.

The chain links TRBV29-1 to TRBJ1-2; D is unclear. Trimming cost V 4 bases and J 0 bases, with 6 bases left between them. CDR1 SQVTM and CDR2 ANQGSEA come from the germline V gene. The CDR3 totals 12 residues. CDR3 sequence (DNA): TGCAGCGTTGTAGGGTCTAACTATGGCTACACCTTC. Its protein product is CSVVGSNYGYTF. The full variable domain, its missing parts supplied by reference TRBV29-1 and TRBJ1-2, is SAVISQKPSRDICQRGTSLTIQCQVDSQVTMMFWYRQQPGQSLTLIATANQGSEATYESGFVIDKFPISRPNLTFSTLTVSNMSPEDSSIYLCSVVGSNYGYTFGSGTRLTVV.

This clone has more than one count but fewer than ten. CDR3 protein: CASSRVGTRYGYTF. The CDR3 bases are TGTGCCAGCAGCCGAGTGGGGACTCGCTATGGCTACACCTTC. The chain is built from TRBV5-6 and TRBJ1-2; the D gene is possibly TRBD1 (5 bases). Germline loops: CDR1 SGHDT, CDR2 YYEEEE. The CDR3 covers 14 residues. Trimming shortened V by 4 bases and J by 4 bases, and 14 bases separated the two germline ends.

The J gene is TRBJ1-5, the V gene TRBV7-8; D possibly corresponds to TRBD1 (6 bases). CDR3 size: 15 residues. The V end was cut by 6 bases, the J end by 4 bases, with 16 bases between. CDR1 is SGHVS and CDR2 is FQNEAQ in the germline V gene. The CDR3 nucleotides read TGTGCCAGCAGGCCCTTATCTACAGGGAATCAGCCCCAGCATTTT. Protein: CASRPLSTGNQPQHF.

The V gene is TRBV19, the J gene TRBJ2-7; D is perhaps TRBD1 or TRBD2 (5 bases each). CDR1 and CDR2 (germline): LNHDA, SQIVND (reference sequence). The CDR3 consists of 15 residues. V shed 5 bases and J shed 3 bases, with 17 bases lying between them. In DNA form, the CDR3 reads TGTGCCAGTAGTTCGGGGCGCATTGAAGGCTACGAGCAGTACTTC. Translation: CASSSGRIEGYEQYF.

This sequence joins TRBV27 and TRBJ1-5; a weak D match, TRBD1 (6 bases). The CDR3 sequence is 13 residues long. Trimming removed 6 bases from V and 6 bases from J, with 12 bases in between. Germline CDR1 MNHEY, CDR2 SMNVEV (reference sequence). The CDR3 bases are TGTGCCAGCAGCGGTCAGGGGATTCAGCCCCAGCATTTT. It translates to CASSGQGIQPQHF.